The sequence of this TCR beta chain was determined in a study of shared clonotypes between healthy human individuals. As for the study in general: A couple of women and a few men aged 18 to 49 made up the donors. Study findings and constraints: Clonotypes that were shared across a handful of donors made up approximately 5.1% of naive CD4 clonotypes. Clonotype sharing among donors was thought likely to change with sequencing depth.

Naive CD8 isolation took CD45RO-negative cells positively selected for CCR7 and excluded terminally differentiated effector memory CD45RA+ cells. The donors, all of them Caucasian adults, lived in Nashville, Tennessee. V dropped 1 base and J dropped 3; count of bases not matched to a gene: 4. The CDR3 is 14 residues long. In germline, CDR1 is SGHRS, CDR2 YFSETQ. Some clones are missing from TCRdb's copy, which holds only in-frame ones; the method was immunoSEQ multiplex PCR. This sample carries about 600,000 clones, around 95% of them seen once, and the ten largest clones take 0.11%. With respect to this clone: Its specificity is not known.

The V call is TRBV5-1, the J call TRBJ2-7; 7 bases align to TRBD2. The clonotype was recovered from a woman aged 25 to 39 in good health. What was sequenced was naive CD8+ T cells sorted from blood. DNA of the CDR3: TGCGCCAGCAGCTTGTCAGCGGGGTTCTACGAGCAGTACTTC. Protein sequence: CASSLSAGFYEQYF.